Reported below is one T cell receptor beta chain. This record comes from a study of T cells in Graves' hyperthyroidism and ophthalmopathy. Amplified regions were TCR beta CDR3 sequences from RNA transcripts. Researchers ran a first-round RT-PCR on the TCR CDR3 using the HTBI primer set. A single record per CDR3 protein comes from TCRdb applying MiXCR to the multiplex PCR reads. The profile shows more than 550,000 distinct CDR3 sequences, 40% to 55% of them singletons. Thyroid ultrasound and orbital computed tomography, with clinical symptoms and serum thyroxine and TRAb, informed diagnoses. The CDR3 spans 16 residues. V lost 6 bases and J 8 bases, leaving 23 bases between the germline ends. Germline V gene lookup returns CDR1 SNHLY and CDR2 FYNNEI.

The chain is built from TRBV2 and TRBJ1-3; tentatively, D is TRBD1 (6 bases). Specimen: peripheral blood or thyroid tissue (not recorded which). The sequence came from an adult man with Graves' disease, either hyperthyroidism or ophthalmopathy (not recorded which). CDR3 nucleotides: TGTGCCAGCAGCGAGCAGGGGAATAGCGTTCAAGACACCATATATTTT. This gives the protein CASSEQGNSVQDTIYF.